This entry describes one T cell receptor beta chain. There are a few counts of this clonotype. Its specific antigen is unknown. Base quality data are lacking; no much larger clone is found one base away. Trimming costs V 2 bases and J 2 bases, and their ends lie 7 bases apart. From cysteine to phenylalanine, the CDR3 is 15 amino acids long. Only the CDR3 region is kept as DNA, spanning 45 bases read in frame from base 1. Via the germline V gene, CDR1 is MGHDK and CDR2 SYGVNS. The TCR beta CDR3 regions were amplified from the RNA transcripts. For the first round of RT-PCR on the TCR CDR3, the HTBI primer set was used together with the Qiagen OneStep RT-PCR kit. Libraries were constructed in a second round of multiplex PCR, after which size selection and purification were performed. Libraries were sequenced paired-end with 100 bp reads on an Illumina HiSeq2000. Turning to the authors' computational methods: Raw data were processed with SOAPnuke, discarding reads with adapters, uncalled bases, mean Phred below 15, or no exact constant-primer or identifier match. COPE v1.2.5 was used to merge the high-quality paired reads, and each unique nucleotide sequence was defined as a clonotype. MiTCR v1.1 was used to align clonotypes to the IMGT TRBV, TRBD and TRBJ reference segments. The analysis included only V-J combinations with a frequency above 0.0001, which together covered around 99% of the repertoires. The TCS score was defined as the ratio of F50 (clonal expansion) to E x V (chaos), calculated using BLOSUM62-based TCRdist between CDR3 peptides within each V-J. Welch's t-statistics and random forest reduced 450 to 600 V-J features to under 15, which were used in a naive Bayes classifier (R e1071). TCRdb reanalyzed the raw reads on its own, using fastp at Q25 for trimming and MiXCR for clone calling, and kept in-frame beta chains. Rows are combined by CDR3 protein, so each entry shows the most common genes and DNA. For this entry, the V and J calls and clone size follow TCRdb and not the study's own pipeline. This sample has about 330,000 distinct CDR3 sequences in its table, and roughly 15% of those were observed once. Together, the top ten hold approximately 35% of the sample.

The data belong to a study of T cells in Graves' hyperthyroidism and ophthalmopathy (dated 2019 in TCRdb). Turning to the overall study: Peripheral blood samples were taken at initial diagnosis, before any treatment was given. TCR Vbeta CDR3 sequencing of roughly 140 peripheral blood samples (more than 40 ophthalmopathy, about 80 hyperthyroidism and approximately 17 progressor patients) is reported in the paper. A discovery cohort of about a hundred patients, 43 with Graves' ophthalmopathy and 55 to 65 with stable Graves' hyperthyroidism, was used to find distinguishing TCR V-J signatures. Thyroid tissue and blood T-cell repertoires from several Graves' hyperthyroidism patients were also compared in the study. Once sampling was done, hyperthyroidism patients were given methimazole at a starting dose of 30 mg daily, whereas ophthalmopathy patients were given high-dose intravenous methylprednisolone. Prospective prediction of ophthalmopathy was tested in an independent validation cohort consisting of about 20 hyperthyroidism patients and some 15 patients who later progressed to ophthalmopathy. For training and testing, the 100 or so patients in the discovery cohort were randomly divided in a 7:3 ratio.

Broader findings and caveats from the paper: A model built on a 13 V-J signature distinguished ophthalmopathy from stable hyperthyroidism, reaching roughly 88% sensitivity and about 81% specificity in cross-validation and 80%/75% in testing. Sample size was not statistically predetermined, and investigators were not blinded to group allocation. Most expanded thyroid clonotypes (frequency above 0.001) were also detected in blood, suggesting blood repertoires may reflect thyroid immune responses. In validation, the model predicted progression to ophthalmopathy with approximately 69% sensitivity and 72% to 75% specificity, a median of roughly seven months before onset.

In the ophthalmopathy patients, disease was moderately to severely active, with a Clinical Activity Score of 3 or more, a NOSPECS grade of 4 or more, and a duration of less than 3 months. Patients with uncontrolled infections, other autoimmune diseases, pregnancy or lactation were excluded. Diagnoses relied on clinical symptoms, serum thyroxine and TRAb, thyroid ultrasound and orbital computed tomography. PBMCs were isolated from about 10 ml of fresh peripheral blood by Ficoll-Paque density gradient centrifugation. Total RNA was extracted using Trizol reagent, and RNA quality was assessed on an Agilent 2100 Bioanalyzer.

The sequence is built from TRBV25-1 and TRBJ2-6; the D gene remains uncertain. The sequenced sample was blood. The TCR originated in a woman in her forties with Graves' ophthalmopathy. DNA sequence: TGTGCCAGCAGTGAAGTAGGGACTGGGGCCAACGTCCTGACTTTC. This codes for CASSEVGTGANVLTF.